The sequence of this TCR beta chain was determined in a study of identical twins. Study findings and constraints: Beta clonotypes that were abundant in cord blood contained fewer insertions, a pattern absent from memory repertoires. Excess sharing by twins proved weaker in beta out-of-frame sequences.

In the case of this clonotype: Its specificity is unknown.

This CDR3 has 13 residues. V trimming: 7 bases; J trimming: 7 bases; junction bases outside the gene matches: 8. Germline values: CDR1 SNHLY, CDR2 FYNNEI. TCRdb reprocessed the 5' RACE reads with MiXCR, giving one entry per CDR3 protein. The sample carries 240,000 or so distinct CDR3 sequences, about 12% recorded once. These records were also assigned to another study, of yellow fever vaccine responses in identical twins.

The sequenced material came from memory (CD45RO+) T cells sorted from blood. This TCR was sampled from a woman between 18 and 29 years old in good health. This rearrangement joins TRBV2 to TRBJ2-7, with TRBD2 matching over 9 bases. The CDR3 loop reads CASIQRGAREQYF. The CDR3 nucleotides are TGTGCCAGCATTCAGCGGGGGGCGCGAGAGCAGTACTTC.